This T cell receptor beta chain was sequenced during a study of vaccination and CD4 T cells after COVID-19. Study in general: The interval from dose two to post-vaccine sampling had a median of roughly 72 days, and it ranged from 14 to 241. General observations from the study: Spike mono-reactivity was evident in 304 of the 307 vaccine-specific clones derived from convalescent patients.

This CDR3 has 14 amino acids. Between the trimmed V and J ends, which lost 3 bases and 2 bases, there was a span of 10 bases. Germline V gives CDR1 SGHTA, CDR2 FQGNSA. This clonotype was recorded a few times. Antigen: not known. The Oncomine TCR Beta short-read assay sequenced DNA from cultured CD4+ T cells. TCRdb processed the PCR reads anew with MiXCR; each CDR3 protein has one entry. Seen here are 15,000 or so distinct CDR3 sequences, around 37% observed once, and the top ten hold less than 15%. Treatment in this sample: approximately 10-day PBMC culture with coronavirus spike peptide pools or control peptides (ViraFEST assay). In this cohort, PCR tests turned positive between March and December 2020, predating US Alpha, Beta and Delta variants.

The chain is built from TRBV7-2 and TRBJ2-5; no firm D call. This clonotype originated in a human donor with COVID-19. Sequences were obtained from cultured CD4+ T cells from blood. CDR3: CASSFKRLQETQYF. The CDR3 region has the DNA TGTGCCAGCAGCTTCAAGCGCCTTCAAGAGACCCAGTACTTC.